Presented here are 24 T cell receptor beta chains from one specimen sequenced in a study of cytomegalovirus exposure and HLA in healthy donors. 13 Jbeta primers and 60 Vbeta primers were used for the PCR. Profiling relied on immunoSEQ multiplex PCR, and the TCRdb table lists in-frame clones only, not all of them. The sample records around 140,000 clones, roughly 75% being singletons. Sequencing used PBMCs. All receptors come from a female donor in good health and CMV-seronegative.

The genes are TRBV28 and TRBJ2-7; D is possibly TRBD2 (5 bases). From germline, CDR1 is MDHEN and CDR2 SYDVKM. Trimming stripped 4 bases from V and 3 bases from J, with 10 bases between. CDR3 length: 13 residues. The CDR3 DNA sequence: TGTGCCAGCAGTTCCCCTGGGAGCTACGAGCAGTACTTC. Translated: CASSSPGSYEQYF.

The chain employs TRBV29-1 and TRBJ2-3; D perhaps matches TRBD2 (5 bases). Germline-derived CDR1 and CDR2 are SQVTM and ANQGSEA. The CDR3 spans 14 residues. V gave up 4 bases and J gave up 0 bases, with 11 bases separating them. CDR3 nucleotides: TGCAGCGTTGTGGAGCGGTTCAGCACAGATACGCAGTATTTT. It translates to CSVVERFSTDTQYF.

Only a few counts were recorded for this clone. CDR3 amino acids: CASRIGTGVQPQHF. CDR3 in DNA: TGTGCCAGCAGGATAGGGACAGGCGTTCAGCCCCAGCATTTT. The rearrangement joins TRBV28 to TRBJ1-5; 8 nucleotides match TRBD1. The CDR3 runs 14 residues. The trim removed 6 bases at V and 6 bases at J, leaving 7 bases unmatched. The germline V gene has CDR1 MDHEN and CDR2 SYDVKM.

This clone was counted a single time. This chain connects TRBV7-8 to TRBJ1-2; 11 bases are shared with TRBD1. The CDR3 length is 17 residues. V dropped 3 bases and J dropped 4; count of bases not matched to a gene: 10. Germline values: CDR1 SGHVS, CDR2 FQNEAQ. In nucleotides, the CDR3 is TGTGCCAGCAGCTTGCTGGGACAGGGGGTACGAACCTATGGCTACACCTTC. Its protein product is CASSLLGQGVRTYGYTF.

CDR3 residues: CATSRDRAAYEQYF. Here the CDR3 DNA reads TGTGCCACCTCACGGGACAGGGCGGCCTACGAGCAGTACTTC. The chain is built from TRBV27 and TRBJ2-7; 9 bases line up with TRBD1. The CDR3 is 14 residues long. The V and J ends lost 10 bases and 2 bases, in that order; junction bases with no gene match: 9. The germline V gene encodes CDR1 MNHEY and CDR2 SMNVEV (reference sequence).

This clone occurred a few times. This sequence joins TRBV2 and TRBJ2-6, with 7 bases that match TRBD1. The V segment lost 1 base and the J segment 0 bases; nucleotides outside the gene matches: 12. This CDR3 has 20 amino acids. Germline CDR1 reads SNHLY; CDR2 reads FYNNEI. CDR3 sequence (DNA): TGTGCCAGCAGTGAAGAGCTAGGGACAGATACAAACTCTGGGGCCAACGTCCTGACTTTC. Its translation is CASSEELGTDTNSGANVLTF.

The J gene is TRBJ1-6, the V gene TRBV19, with a weak D call TRBD1 (5 bases). Germline CDR1 and CDR2: LNHDA and SQIVND (reference sequence). The V end lost 2 bases, the J end lost 4 bases, and 15 bases lay between the germline ends. The CDR3 is made up of 17 amino acids. CDR3 amino acids: CASSIPKTAGYNSPLHF. DNA of the CDR3: TGTGCCAGTAGTATACCTAAGACAGCGGGTTATAATTCACCCCTCCACTTT. The variable domain in full, completed from reference TRBV19 and TRBJ1-6, reads DGGITQSPKYLFRKEGQNVTLSCEQNLNHDAMYWYRQDPGQGLRLIYYSQIVNDFQKGDIAEGYSVSREKKESFPLTVTSAQKNPTAFYLCASSIPKTAGYNSPLHFGNGTRLTVT.

The chain recombines TRBV6-1 with TRBJ2-7; the match to TRBD1 covers 9 bases. CDR1 and CDR2 (germline): MNHNS, SASEGT. This CDR3 is 16 amino acids long. The J segment lost 3 bases and the V segment lost 6 bases, leaving 12 bases of the junction unmatched. Written as DNA, the CDR3 is TGTGCCAGCAGCGAAATACCAGCGACAGGGGGCTACGAGCAGTACTTC. Encoded protein: CASSEIPATGGYEQYF.

The rearrangement joins TRBV30 to TRBJ1-2; 7 bases match TRBD1. Losses at the gene ends were 1 base for V and 5 bases for J; bases not matched to a gene: 4. The CDR3 is 13 residues long. CDR1 is GTSNPN, CDR2 SVGIG, per germline (reference sequence). CDR3: CAWSEARGYGYTF. DNA for the CDR3: TGTGCCTGGAGTGAAGCCAGGGGGTATGGCTACACCTTC.

This chain links TRBV30 with TRBJ1-4; D is unresolved. Germline CDR1 is GTSNPN and CDR2 is SVGIG (reference sequence). The CDR3 runs to 15 residues. Trimming shortened V by 0 bases and J by 8 bases, and 16 bases separated the two germline ends. CDR3 amino acids: CAWSVRRTLGEKLFF. As DNA, the CDR3 is TGTGCCTGGAGTGTACGGAGGACTTTAGGGGAAAAACTGTTTTTT.

CDR3 bases: TGTGCCAGTAGTTTTCAGGCTACCTACGAGCAGTACTTC. Protein sequence: CASSFQATYEQYF. This rearrangement joins TRBV19 to TRBJ2-7, with unresolved D. CDR3 size: 13 residues. Between the trimmed V and J ends, which lost 5 bases and 2 bases, there was a span of 10 bases. The germline V gene encodes CDR1 LNHDA and CDR2 SQIVND (reference sequence).

The J gene is TRBJ2-7, the V gene TRBV27; D remains unclear. Looked up from germline, CDR1 is MNHEY and CDR2 is SMNVEV (reference sequence). The CDR3 runs 12 residues. The V gene lost 4 bases and the J gene lost 5 bases, with 9 bases spanning the gap. CDR3 sequence (DNA): TGTGCCAGCAGTTCCGCCCGGGACGAGCAGTACTTC. Translating it yields CASSSARDEQYF.

Here the CDR3 reads CASSHRDRGPPEEQPQHF. In DNA, the CDR3 is TGTGCCAGCAGCCACCGGGACAGGGGGCCCCCGGAGGAACAGCCCCAGCATTTT. This chain links TRBV21-1 with TRBJ1-5; the DNA was not compared with TRBD1, the D call given in the table. TRBV21-1 constitutes a pseudogene. This CDR3 is 18 amino acids long.

This chain connects TRBV6-5 to TRBJ1-1, with unresolved D. Trimming cost V 0 bases and J 10 bases, with 18 bases left between them. CDR3 length: 15 amino acids. Germline CDR1 reads MNHEY; CDR2 reads SVGAGI. This CDR3 is CASSYSRGPQRGAFF. The CDR3 bases are TGTGCCAGCAGTTACTCTAGAGGGCCTCAACGGGGAGCTTTCTTT.

This clone showed up just once. The gene calls are TRBV28 and TRBJ1-4, with D hard to call. The CDR3 has 14 amino acids. The germline gives CDR1 MDHEN, CDR2 SYDVKM. V lost 4 bases and J 3 bases, leaving 9 bases between the germline ends. CDR3: CASSSDSSNEKLFF. The DNA of the CDR3 is TGTGCCAGCAGTTCAGATTCGTCTAATGAAAAACTGTTTTTT.

V gene TRBV19 combines with J gene TRBJ2-3; 8 nucleotides match TRBD1. Per germline, CDR1 LNHDA and CDR2 SQIVND (reference sequence). J gave up 3 bases and V 3 bases, and 11 bases lay outside the gene matches. The CDR3 has 17 residues. The CDR3 spells CASSIRFGRQGTDTQYF. DNA for the CDR3: TGTGCCAGTAGTATTAGGTTTGGGAGACAGGGGACAGATACGCAGTATTTT.

This clone has just a few counts. The CDR3 sequence: CASSLEGLRNTGELFF. In DNA form, the CDR3 reads TGTGCCAGCAGCTTAGAGGGGCTTAGAAACACCGGGGAGCTGTTTTTT. The chain carries TRBV7-9 and TRBJ2-2, with D tentatively TRBD1 (5 bases). Germline V CDR1 and CDR2: SEHNR, FQNEAQ (reference sequence). This CDR3 comprises 16 residues. V was trimmed by 1 base and J by 2 bases, leaving 11 bases between them.

The chain has TRBV27 and TRBJ2-7; unclear D gene. The CDR3 totals 15 residues. The germline V gene has CDR1 MNHEY and CDR2 SMNVEV (reference sequence). Trimming took off 6 bases at V and 3 bases at J, with 18 bases between the two ends. DNA for the CDR3: TGTGCCAGCAGAACAGCCCTAATGGGCCTCTACGAGCAGTACTTC. Translated: CASRTALMGLYEQYF.

This chain joins TRBV10-3 and TRBJ2-2, with D unclear. The germline V gene has CDR1 ENHRY and CDR2 SYGVKD. V was pared by 5 bases and J by 4 bases, with 5 bases between. CDR3 size: 12 residues. In DNA, the CDR3 is TGTGCCATCAGTCTCGTCACCGGGGAGCTGTTTTTT. The encoded protein is CAISLVTGELFF.

This chain connects TRBV6-5 to TRBJ1-2; D is uncertain. Trimming stripped 6 bases from V and 2 bases from J, with 10 bases between. The CDR3 has 13 amino acids. CDR1 and CDR2 from the germline V gene are MNHEY and SVGAGI. In DNA form, the CDR3 reads TGTGCCAGCAGCCGTACAGCCAACTATGGCTACACCTTC. It codes for CASSRTANYGYTF.

This sequence joins TRBV19 and TRBJ1-1; D might be TRBD1 (5 bases). Germline V CDR1 and CDR2: LNHDA, SQIVND (reference sequence). This CDR3 has 15 residues. V dropped 2 bases and J dropped 0 bases, with 10 bases sitting between them. The CDR3 bases are TGTGCCAGTAGTATACGGGGGGTCCTGAACACTGAAGCTTTCTTT. Protein: CASSIRGVLNTEAFF.

The V and J genes are TRBV6-6 and TRBJ2-2; no clear D. Germline CDR1 MNHNY, CDR2 SVGAGI (reference sequence). This CDR3 spans 14 amino acids. Trimming cost V 6 bases and J 1 base, with 9 bases left between them. The chain's CDR3 is CASRLIMNTGELFF. CDR3 nucleotide sequence: TGTGCCAGCAGACTGATCATGAACACCGGGGAGCTGTTTTTT.

The rearrangement links TRBV4-1 to TRBJ2-5; 8 bases line up with TRBD1. CDR1 is MGHRA, CDR2 YSYEKL, per germline. Trimming at V came to 1 base and at J to 11 bases, leaving 12 bases not matched to a gene. The CDR3 runs to 15 residues. As DNA, the CDR3 is TGCGCCAGCAGCCAAGGCCAGGGGGCGCTAGGGGAGCAGTACTTC. Protein product: CASSQGQGALGEQYF.

J is TRBJ1-2 and V is TRBV30; a possible D gene is TRBD1 (5 bases). Germline CDR1 GTSNPN, CDR2 SVGIG (reference sequence). The CDR3 consists of 13 residues. V lost 2 bases to trimming and J lost 4 bases, with 11 bases between them. Here the CDR3 DNA reads TGTGCCTGGAGTCGGGAGGGGATCTATGGCTACACCTTC. Translating gives CAWSREGIYGYTF. The full variable domain, in which reference TRBV30 and TRBJ1-2 provide the parts outside the CDR3, is SQTIHQWPATLVQPVGSPLSLECTVEGTSNPNLYWYRQAAGRGLQLLFYSVGIGQISSEVPQNLSASRPQDRQFILSSKKLLLSDSGFYLCAWSREGIYGYTFGSGTRLTVV.